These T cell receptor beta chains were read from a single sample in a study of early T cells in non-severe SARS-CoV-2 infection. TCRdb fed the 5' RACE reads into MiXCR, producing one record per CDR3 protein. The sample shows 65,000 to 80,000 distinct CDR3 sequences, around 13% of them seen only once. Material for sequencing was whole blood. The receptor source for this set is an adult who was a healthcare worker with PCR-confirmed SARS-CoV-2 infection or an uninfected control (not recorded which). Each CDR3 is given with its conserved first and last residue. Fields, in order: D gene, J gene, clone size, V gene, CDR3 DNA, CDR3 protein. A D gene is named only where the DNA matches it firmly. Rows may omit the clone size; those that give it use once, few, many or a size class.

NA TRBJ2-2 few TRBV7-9 TGTGCCAGCAGCCAAGCTCCATCGACCGGGGAGCTGTTTTTT CASSQAPSTGELFF
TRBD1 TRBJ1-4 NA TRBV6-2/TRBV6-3 TGTGCCAGCAGTCTTCGACAGGGTGGAGGTGAAAAACTGTTTTTT CASSLRQGGGEKLFF
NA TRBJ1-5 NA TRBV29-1 TGCAGCGTTGGGACCAGTAGCAATCAGCCCCAGCATTTT CSVGTSSNQPQHF
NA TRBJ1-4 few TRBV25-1 TGTGCCAGCAGTGAATCGGGGGAAGTGGAGGAAAAACTGTTTTTT CASSESGEVEEKLFF
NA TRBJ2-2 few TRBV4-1 TGCGCCAGCAGCCAAGTCCTAGGGTCAGCCGGGGAGCTGTTTTTT CASSQVLGSAGELFF
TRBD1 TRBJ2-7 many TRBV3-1 TGTGCCAGCAGCCAAAGCAGGGGGACAGGGTACGAGCAGTACTTC CASSQSRGTGYEQYF
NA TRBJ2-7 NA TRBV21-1 TGTGCCAGCAGAACCTCGTCCGGGCCCCTCTACGAGCAGTACTTC CASRTSSGPLYEQYF
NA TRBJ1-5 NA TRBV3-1 TGTGCCAGCGGGATACAGGGCGGTCAGCCCCAGCATTTT CASGIQGGQPQHF
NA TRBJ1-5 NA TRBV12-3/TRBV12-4 TGTGCCAGCAGTCCCCGACACGGAAATCAGCCCCAGCATTTT CASSPRHGNQPQHF
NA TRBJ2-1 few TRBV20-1 TGCAGTGCTAGAGATGGGGCGGCAGAGCAGTTCTTC CSARDGAAEQFF
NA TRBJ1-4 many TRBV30 TGTGCCTGGAGTTTAAAGCTGGAACTGTTTTTT CAWSLKLELFF
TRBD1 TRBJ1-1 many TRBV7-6 TGTGCCAGCAGCCTGTTCCAGGGGGACACTGAAGCTTTCTTT CASSLFQGDTEAFF
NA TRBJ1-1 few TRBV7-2 TGTGCCAGCAGCTTAGTGGCGGCGGGGGGCACTGAAGCTTTCTTT CASSLVAAGGTEAFF